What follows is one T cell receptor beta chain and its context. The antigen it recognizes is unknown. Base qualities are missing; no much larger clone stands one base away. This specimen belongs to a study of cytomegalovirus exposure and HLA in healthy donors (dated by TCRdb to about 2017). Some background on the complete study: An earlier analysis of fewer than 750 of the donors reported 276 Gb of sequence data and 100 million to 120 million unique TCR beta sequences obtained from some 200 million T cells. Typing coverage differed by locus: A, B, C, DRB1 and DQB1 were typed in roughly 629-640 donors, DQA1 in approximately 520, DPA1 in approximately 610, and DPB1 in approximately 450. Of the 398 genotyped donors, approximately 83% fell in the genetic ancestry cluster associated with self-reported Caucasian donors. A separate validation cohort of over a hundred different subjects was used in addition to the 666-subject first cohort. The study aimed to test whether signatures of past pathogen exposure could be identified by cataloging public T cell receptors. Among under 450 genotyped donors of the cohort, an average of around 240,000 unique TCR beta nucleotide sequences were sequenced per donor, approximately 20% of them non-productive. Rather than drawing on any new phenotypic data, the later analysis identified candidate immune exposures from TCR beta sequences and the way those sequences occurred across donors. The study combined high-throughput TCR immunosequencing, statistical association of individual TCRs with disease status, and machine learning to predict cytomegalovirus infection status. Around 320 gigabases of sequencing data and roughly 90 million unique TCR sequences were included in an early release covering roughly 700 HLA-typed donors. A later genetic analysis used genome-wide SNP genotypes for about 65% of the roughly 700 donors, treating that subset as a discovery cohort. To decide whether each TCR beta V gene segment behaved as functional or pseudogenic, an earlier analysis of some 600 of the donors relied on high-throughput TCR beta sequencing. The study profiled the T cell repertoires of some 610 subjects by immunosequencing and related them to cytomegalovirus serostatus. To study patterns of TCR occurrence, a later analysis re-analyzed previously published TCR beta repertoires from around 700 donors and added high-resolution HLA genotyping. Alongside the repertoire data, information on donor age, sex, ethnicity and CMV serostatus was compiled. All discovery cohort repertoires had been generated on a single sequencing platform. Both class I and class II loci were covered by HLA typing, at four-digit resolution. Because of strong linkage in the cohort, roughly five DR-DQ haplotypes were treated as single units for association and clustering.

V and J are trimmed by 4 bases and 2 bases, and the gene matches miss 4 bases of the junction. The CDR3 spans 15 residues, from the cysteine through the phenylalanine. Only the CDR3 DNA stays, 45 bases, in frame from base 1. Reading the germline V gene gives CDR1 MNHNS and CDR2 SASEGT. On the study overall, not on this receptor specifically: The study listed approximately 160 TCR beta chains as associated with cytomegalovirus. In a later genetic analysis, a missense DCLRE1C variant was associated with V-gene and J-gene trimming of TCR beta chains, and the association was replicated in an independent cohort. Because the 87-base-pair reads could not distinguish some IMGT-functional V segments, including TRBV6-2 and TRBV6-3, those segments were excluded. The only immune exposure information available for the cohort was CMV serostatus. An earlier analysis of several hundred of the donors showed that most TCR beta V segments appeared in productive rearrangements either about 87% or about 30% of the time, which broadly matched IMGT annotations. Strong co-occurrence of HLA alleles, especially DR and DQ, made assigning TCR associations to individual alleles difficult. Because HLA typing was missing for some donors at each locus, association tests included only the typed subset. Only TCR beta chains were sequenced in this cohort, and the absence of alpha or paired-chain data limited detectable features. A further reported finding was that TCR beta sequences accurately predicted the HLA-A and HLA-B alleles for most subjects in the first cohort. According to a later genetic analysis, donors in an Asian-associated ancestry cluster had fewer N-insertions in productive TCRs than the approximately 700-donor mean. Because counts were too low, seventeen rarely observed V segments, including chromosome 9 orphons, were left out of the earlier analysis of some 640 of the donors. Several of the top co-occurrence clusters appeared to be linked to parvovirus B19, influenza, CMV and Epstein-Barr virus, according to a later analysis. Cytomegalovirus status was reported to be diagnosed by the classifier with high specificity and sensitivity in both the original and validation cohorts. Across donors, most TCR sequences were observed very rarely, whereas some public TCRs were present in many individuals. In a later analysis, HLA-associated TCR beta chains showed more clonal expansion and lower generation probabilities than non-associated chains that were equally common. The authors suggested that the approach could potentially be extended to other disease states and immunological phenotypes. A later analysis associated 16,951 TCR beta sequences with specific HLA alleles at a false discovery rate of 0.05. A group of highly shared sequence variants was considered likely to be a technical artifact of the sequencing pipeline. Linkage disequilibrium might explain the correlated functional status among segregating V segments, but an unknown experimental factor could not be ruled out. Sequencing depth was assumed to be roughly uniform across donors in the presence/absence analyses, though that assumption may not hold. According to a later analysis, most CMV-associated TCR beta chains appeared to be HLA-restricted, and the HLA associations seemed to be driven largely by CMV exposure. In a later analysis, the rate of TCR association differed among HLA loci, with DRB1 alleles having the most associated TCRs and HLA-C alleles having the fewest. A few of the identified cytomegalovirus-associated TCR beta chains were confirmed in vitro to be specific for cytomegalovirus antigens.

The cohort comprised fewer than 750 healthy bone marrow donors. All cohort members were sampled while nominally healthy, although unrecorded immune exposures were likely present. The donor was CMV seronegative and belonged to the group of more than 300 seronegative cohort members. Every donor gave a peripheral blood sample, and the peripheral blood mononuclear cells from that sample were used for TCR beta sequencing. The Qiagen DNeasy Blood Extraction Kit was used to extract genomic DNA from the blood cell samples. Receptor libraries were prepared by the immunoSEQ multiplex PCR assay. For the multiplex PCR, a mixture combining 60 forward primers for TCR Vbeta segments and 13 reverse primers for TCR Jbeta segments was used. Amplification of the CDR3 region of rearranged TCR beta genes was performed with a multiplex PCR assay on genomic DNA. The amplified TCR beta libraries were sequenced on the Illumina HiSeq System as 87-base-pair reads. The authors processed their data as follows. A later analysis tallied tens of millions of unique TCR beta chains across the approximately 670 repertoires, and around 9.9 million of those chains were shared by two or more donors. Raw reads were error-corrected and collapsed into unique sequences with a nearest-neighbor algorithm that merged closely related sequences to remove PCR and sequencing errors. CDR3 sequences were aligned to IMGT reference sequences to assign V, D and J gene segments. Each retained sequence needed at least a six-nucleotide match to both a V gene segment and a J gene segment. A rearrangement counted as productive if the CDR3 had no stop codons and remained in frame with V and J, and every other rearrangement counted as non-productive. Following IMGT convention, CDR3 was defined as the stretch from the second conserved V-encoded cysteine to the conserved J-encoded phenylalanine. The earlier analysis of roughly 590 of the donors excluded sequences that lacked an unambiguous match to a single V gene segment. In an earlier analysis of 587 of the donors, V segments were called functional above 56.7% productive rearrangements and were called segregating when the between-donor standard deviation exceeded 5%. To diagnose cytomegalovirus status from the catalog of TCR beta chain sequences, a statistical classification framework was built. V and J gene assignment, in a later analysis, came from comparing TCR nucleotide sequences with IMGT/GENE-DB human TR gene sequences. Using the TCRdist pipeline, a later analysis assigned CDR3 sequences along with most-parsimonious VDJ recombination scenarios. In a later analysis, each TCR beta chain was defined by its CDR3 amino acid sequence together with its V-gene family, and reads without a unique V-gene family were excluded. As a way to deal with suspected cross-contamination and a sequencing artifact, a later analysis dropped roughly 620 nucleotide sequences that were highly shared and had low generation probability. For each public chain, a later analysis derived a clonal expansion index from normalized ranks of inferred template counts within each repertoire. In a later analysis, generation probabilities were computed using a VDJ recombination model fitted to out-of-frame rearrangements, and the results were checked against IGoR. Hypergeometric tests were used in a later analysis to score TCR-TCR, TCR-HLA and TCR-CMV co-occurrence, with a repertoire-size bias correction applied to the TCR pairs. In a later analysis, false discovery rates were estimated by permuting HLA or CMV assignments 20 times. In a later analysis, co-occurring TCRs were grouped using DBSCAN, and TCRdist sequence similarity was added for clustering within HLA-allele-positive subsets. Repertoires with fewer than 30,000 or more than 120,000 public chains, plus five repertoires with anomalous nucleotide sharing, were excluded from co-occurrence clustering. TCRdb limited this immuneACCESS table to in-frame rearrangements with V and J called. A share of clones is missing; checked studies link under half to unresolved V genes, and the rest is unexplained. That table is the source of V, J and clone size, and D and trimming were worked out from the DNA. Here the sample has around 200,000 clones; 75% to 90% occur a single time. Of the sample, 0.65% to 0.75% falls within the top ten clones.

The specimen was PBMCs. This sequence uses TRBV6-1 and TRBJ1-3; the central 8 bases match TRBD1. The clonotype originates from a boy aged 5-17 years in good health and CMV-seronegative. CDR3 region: CASSAQGATGNTIYF. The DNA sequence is TGTGCCAGCAGTGCGCAGGGGGCTACTGGAAACACCATATATTTT.